The next 6 T cell receptor beta chains were all read from a single sample in a study of vaccination effects on CD4 cells after COVID-19. No cognate antigen is known for these TCRs. TCRdb's table, derived via immunoSEQ multiplex PCR, lists solely in-frame clones and lacks some. The top ten clones hold approximately 22% of a sample with tens of thousands of clones, more than 60% of them seen once. Following culture for about ten days, CD4+ T cells were isolated. This specimen consisted of CD4+ T cells from PBMCs cultured without peptide, obtained before COVID-19 vaccination. The receptor set was obtained from a human donor who had a prior SARS-CoV-2 infection.

The rearrangement links TRBV11-3 to TRBJ2-1; D is perhaps TRBD2 (6 bases). The CDR3 consists of 15 residues. V was clipped by 6 bases and J by 4 bases, with 16 bases between them. Looked up from germline, CDR1 is SGHNT and CDR2 is YENEEA. The CDR3 DNA reads TGTGCCAGCAGTCTAGCGTTGGGAGTTTACAATGAGCAGTTCTTC. Its translation is CASSLALGVYNEQFF.

This clone was seen once. V and J are TRBV7-2 and TRBJ1-2; the D gene is possibly TRBD1 (5 bases). Germline loops: CDR1 SGHTA, CDR2 FQGNSA. The CDR3 runs to 17 residues. V lost 3 bases and J 4 bases, leaving 21 bases between the germline ends. This CDR3 reads CASSLAGGSVDFYGYTF. Written as DNA, the CDR3 is TGTGCCAGCAGCTTGGCTGGGGGGAGCGTCGATTTCTATGGCTACACCTTC.

The chain employs TRBV15 and TRBJ1-3; D call uncertain. V dropped 0 bases and J dropped 3 bases, with 18 bases sitting between them. This CDR3 contains 18 residues. Germline V lookup: CDR1 LNHNV, CDR2 YYDKDF (reference sequence). The CDR3 coding sequence is TGTGCCACCAGCAGAGATGGAGGGAGTCGGTACTATGGAAACACCATATATTTT. Translated: CATSRDGGSRYYGNTIYF.

V is TRBV18 and J is TRBJ2-3; D remains ambiguous. The CDR3 covers 16 residues. Germline lookup yields CDR1 KGHSH and CDR2 LQKENI. With 2 bases removed from V and 0 bases from J, the gap between germline ends came to 12 bases. DNA for the CDR3: TGTGCCAGCTCACCAAACCCGCCGTATAGCACAGATACGCAGTATTTT. Protein product: CASSPNPPYSTDTQYF.

J is TRBJ2-5 and V is TRBV6-2 or TRBV6-3; possible D gene TRBD2, 6 bases. The V and J ends lost 5 bases and 7 bases respectively, with 17 bases between them. This CDR3 is built from 14 residues. The germline V gene encodes CDR1 MNHEY and CDR2 SVGEGT. CDR3: CASSRDGSSTTQYF. CDR3 bases: TGTGCCAGCAGTAGGGACGGGAGCTCGACGACCCAGTACTTC.

The rearrangement links TRBV24-1 to TRBJ1-5, with 7 bases identical to TRBD1. The CDR3 runs to 12 residues. Germline V gives CDR1 KGHDR, CDR2 SFDVKD. J gave up 5 bases and V 9 bases, and 3 bases lay outside the gene matches. The CDR3 DNA reads TGTGCCACCTACAGGGGCCATCAGCCCCAGCATTTT. Translating gives CATYRGHQPQHF.